A selection of T cell receptor beta chains follows, all from one sample in a study of blood T cell repertoires in COVID-19. Measured with immunoSEQ multiplex PCR; TCRdb has only the in-frame clones, and not every one. The table has some 100,000 clones, just over 90% seen once. Source material: peripheral blood. These receptors came from a man in his fifties or sixties with active COVID-19. The conserved cysteine and the conserved F or W are not part of the CDR3 here. The order of the fields is clone size, V gene, J gene, CDR3 protein. Clone sizes are given selectively: once, few, many, or a class where the clone is expanded.

size: -
V: TRBV6-6
J: TRBJ2-3
CDR3: ASSKRPGLAGVKSSTDTQY

size: -
V: TRBV6-1
J: TRBJ1-1
CDR3: ASSERVQGAEAF

size: -
V: TRBV7-9
J: TRBJ1-2
CDR3: ASSLGEGNGYT

size: -
V: TRBV18
J: TRBJ2-6
CDR3: ASSPADSGANVLT

size: once
V: TRBV10-3
J: TRBJ1-1
CDR3: ASWTGPYMSDEAF

size: once
V: TRBV7-8
J: TRBJ2-7
CDR3: ASSGRNSYEQY

size: once
V: TRBV19
J: TRBJ1-2
CDR3: ASSSDRAPLSYGYT

size: once
V: TRBV19
J: TRBJ1-2
CDR3: ASMGTGQEPNYGYT

size: -
V: TRBV19
J: TRBJ2-2
CDR3: ASKEEVNTGELF

size: -
V: TRBV2
J: TRBJ1-2
CDR3: ASNQDRTNYGYT

size: -
V: TRBV7-8
J: TRBJ2-3
CDR3: ASSLRPGDTDTQY

size: -
V: TRBV24-1
J: TRBJ1-5
CDR3: ATSSGGGQPQH

size: -
V: TRBV11-3
J: TRBJ1-6
CDR3: ASSKDRVSPLH

size: -
V: TRBV4-1
J: TRBJ2-5
CDR3: ASSQGVAGGPETQY

size: -
V: TRBV9
J: TRBJ1-2
CDR3: ASSAETGQTNYGYT

size: -
V: TRBV5-1
J: TRBJ2-4
CDR3: ASSLALSSGGENIQY

size: once
V: TRBV5-4
J: TRBJ1-2
CDR3: ASSAFTGGDYGYT

size: -
V: TRBV10-3
J: TRBJ2-2
CDR3: AISEIDSGWNTGELF

size: once
V: TRBV19
J: TRBJ1-1
CDR3: ASNPGRLNTEAF

size: -
V: TRBV30
J: TRBJ2-4
CDR3: AWSVRTSGSAGIQY

size: once
V: TRBV4-1
J: TRBJ1-4
CDR3: ASSQGRGQTNEKLF

size: -
V: TRBV5-5
J: TRBJ2-7
CDR3: ASSFGGTDSYEQY

size: once
V: TRBV18
J: TRBJ2-1
CDR3: ASSPRTSGGTYNEQF

size: -
V: TRBV4-1
J: TRBJ2-3
CDR3: ASSRRAGGRTDTQY

size: -
V: TRBV5-1
J: TRBJ1-4
CDR3: ASSASRDRGEKLF

size: -
V: TRBV11-2
J: TRBJ2-1
CDR3: ASSLAPSSGYSYNEQF

size: -
V: TRBV5-1
J: TRBJ2-3
CDR3: ASRWTSGSTDTQY

size: -
V: TRBV19
J: TRBJ2-2
CDR3: ASSIDGLAGSNTGELF

size: once
V: TRBV10-3
J: TRBJ2-1
CDR3: AISTTGGYNEQF

size: -
V: TRBV29-1
J: TRBJ2-1
CDR3: SVRTSGESVVQF

size: -
V: TRBV21-1
J: TRBJ2-1
CDR3: ASSHSGEEYNEQF

size: -
V: TRBV11-1
J: TRBJ2-2
CDR3: ASSSNRNTGELF

size: -
V: TRBV6-4
J: TRBJ1-6
CDR3: ASSDPGQGVYSPLH

size: -
V: TRBV7-2
J: TRBJ2-3
CDR3: ASSLESSLAIDTQY

size: -
V: TRBV15
J: TRBJ2-5
CDR3: ATSRDSGWAGQETQY